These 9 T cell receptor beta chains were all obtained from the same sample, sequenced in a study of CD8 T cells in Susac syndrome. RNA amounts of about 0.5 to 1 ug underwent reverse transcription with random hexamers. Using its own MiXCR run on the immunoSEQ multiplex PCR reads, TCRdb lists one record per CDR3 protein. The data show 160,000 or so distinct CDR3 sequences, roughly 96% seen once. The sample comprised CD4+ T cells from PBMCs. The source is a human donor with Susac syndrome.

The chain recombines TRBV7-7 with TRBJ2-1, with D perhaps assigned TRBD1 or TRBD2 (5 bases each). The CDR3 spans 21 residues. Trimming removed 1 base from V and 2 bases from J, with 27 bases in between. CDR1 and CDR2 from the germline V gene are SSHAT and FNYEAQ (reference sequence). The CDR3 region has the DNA TGTGCCAGCAGCTTAGGCCTGCCCAATCTCGCTGCAGAGGGGCCCTACAATGAGCAGTTCTTC. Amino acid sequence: CASSLGLPNLAAEGPYNEQFF. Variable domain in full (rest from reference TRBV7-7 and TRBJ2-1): GAGVSQSPRYKVTKRGQDVTLRCDPISSHATLYWYQQALGQGPEFLTYFNYEAQPDKSGLPSDRFSAERPEGSISTLTIQRTEQRDSAMYRCASSLGLPNLAAEGPYNEQFFGPGTRLTVL.

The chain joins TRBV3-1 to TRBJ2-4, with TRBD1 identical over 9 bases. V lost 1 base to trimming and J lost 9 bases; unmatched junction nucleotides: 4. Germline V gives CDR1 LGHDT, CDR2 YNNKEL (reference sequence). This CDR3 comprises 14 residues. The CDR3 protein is CASSQGTGDFIQYF. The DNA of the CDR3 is TGTGCCAGCAGCCAAGGGACAGGGGATTTCATTCAGTACTTC.

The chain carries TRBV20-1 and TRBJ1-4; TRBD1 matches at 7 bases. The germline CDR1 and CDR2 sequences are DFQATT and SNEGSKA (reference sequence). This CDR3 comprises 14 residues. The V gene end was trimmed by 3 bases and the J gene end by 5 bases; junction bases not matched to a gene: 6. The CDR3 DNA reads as TGCAGTGCTAGGTGGACAGGCACAAATGAAAAACTGTTTTTT. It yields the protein CSARWTGTNEKLFF.

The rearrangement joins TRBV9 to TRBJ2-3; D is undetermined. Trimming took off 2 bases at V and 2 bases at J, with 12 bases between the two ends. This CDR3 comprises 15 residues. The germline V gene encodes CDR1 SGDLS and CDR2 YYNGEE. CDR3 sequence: CASSVGPALTDTQYF. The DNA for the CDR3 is TGTGCCAGCAGCGTTGGGCCAGCCCTCACAGATACGCAGTATTTT.

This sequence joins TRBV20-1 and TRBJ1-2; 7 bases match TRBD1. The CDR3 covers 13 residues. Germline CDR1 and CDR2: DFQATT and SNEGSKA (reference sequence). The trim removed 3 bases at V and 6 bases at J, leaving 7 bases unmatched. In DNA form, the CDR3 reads TGCAGTGCTAGTGGGAGTACAGGGGATGGCTACACCTTC. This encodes CSASGSTGDGYTF.

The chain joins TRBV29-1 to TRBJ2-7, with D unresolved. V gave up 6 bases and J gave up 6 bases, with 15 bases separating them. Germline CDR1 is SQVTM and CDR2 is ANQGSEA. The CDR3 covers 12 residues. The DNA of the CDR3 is TGCAGCGTCCAGGAAAACCTACGCGAGCAGTACTTC. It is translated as CSVQENLREQYF.

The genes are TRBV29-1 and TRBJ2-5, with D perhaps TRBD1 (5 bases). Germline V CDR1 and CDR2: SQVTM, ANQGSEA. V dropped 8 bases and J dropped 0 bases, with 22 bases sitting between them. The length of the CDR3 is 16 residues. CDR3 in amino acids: CSPRWRQPAHQETQYF. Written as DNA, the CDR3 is TGCAGCCCCAGATGGCGACAGCCCGCTCACCAAGAGACCCAGTACTTC. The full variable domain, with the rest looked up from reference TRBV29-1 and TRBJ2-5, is SAVISQKPSRDICQRGTSLTIQCQVDSQVTMMFWYRQQPGQSLTLIATANQGSEATYESGFVIDKFPISRPNLTFSTLTVSNMSPEDSSIYLCSPRWRQPAHQETQYFGPGTRLLVL.

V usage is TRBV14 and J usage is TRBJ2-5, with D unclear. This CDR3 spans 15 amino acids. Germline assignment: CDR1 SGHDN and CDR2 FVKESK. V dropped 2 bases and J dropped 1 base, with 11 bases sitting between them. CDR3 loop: CASSQLRQSQETQYF. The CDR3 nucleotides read TGTGCCAGCAGCCAACTCCGACAATCCCAAGAGACCCAGTACTTC.

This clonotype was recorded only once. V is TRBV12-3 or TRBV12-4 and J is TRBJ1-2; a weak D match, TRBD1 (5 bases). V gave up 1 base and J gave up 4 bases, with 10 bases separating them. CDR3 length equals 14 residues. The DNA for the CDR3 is TGTGCCAGCAGTTTAGGAGGGGCTCCCTATGGCTACACCTTC. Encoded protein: CASSLGGAPYGYTF.